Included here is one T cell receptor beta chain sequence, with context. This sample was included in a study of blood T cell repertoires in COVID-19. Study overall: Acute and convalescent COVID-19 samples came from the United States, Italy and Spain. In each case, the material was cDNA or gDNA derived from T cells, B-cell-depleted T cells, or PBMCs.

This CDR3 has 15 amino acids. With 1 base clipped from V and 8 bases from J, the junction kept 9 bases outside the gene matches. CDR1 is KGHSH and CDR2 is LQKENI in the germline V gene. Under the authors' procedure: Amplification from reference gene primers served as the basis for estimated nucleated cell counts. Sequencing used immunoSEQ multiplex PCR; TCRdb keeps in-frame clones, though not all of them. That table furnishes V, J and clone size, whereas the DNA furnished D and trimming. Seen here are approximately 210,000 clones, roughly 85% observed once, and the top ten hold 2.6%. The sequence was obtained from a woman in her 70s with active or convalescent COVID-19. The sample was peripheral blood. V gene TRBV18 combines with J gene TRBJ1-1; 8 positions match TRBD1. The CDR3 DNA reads TGTGCCAGCTCACCACTGACAGGGGTTTTGACCGAAGCTTTCTTT. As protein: CASSPLTGVLTEAFF.